The entry below gives a single T cell receptor beta chain sequence along with its context. The source of the sample is a study of cytomegalovirus exposure and HLA in healthy donors. In germline, CDR1 is SEHNR, CDR2 FQNEAQ (reference sequence). The ends lost 6 bases at V and 5 bases at J; junction bases unmatched: 5. The CDR3 sequence is 14 residues long. The PCR was carried out with 60 Vbeta primers and 13 Jbeta primers. Clones were read by immunoSEQ multiplex PCR, and TCRdb kept only the in-frame ones, dropping some. The sample carries under 200,000 clones, almost 80% recorded once. J is TRBJ2-5 and V is TRBV7-9; 11 bases align to TRBD1. The clonotype was recovered from a man under 40 in good health and CMV-seronegative. Material: PBMCs. The chain's CDR3 is CASREDRGRETQYF. DNA for the CDR3: TGTGCCAGCAGGGAGGACAGGGGGCGTGAGACCCAGTACTTC.